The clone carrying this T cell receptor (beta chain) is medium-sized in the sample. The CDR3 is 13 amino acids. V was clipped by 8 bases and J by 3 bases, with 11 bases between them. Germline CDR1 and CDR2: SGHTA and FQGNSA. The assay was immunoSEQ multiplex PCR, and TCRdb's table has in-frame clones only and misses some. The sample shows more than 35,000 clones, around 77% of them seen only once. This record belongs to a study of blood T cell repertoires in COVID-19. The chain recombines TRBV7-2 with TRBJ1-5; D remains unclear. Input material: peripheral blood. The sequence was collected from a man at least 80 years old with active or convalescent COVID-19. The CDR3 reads CASGEGPNQPQHF. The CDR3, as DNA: TGTGCCAGCGGAGAAGGTCCCAATCAGCCCCAGCATTTT.